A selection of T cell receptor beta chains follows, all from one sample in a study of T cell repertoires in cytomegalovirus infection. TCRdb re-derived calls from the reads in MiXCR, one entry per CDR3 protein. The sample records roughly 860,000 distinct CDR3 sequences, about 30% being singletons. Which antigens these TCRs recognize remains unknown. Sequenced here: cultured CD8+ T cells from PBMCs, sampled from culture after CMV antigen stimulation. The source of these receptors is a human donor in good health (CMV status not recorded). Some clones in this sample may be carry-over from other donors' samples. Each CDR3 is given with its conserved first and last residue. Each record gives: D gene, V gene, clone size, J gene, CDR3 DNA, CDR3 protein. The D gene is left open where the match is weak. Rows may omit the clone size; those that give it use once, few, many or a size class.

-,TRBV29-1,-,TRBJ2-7,TGCAGCGTGCGACACCCTAATTCCTACGAGCAGTACTTC,CSVRHPNSYEQYF
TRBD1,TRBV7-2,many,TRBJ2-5,TGTGCCAGCAGCTCAAAGACAGGGGCGGTTCAAGAGACCCAGTACTTC,CASSSKTGAVQETQYF
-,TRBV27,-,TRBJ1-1,TGTGCCAGCAGTTACGGACCGGGCGCTGAAGCTTTCTTT,CASSYGPGAEAFF
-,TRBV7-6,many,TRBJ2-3,TGTGCCAGCAGCGCTACGGGCCGTGCCACAGATACGCAGTATTTT,CASSATGRATDTQYF
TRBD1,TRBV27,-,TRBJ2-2,TGTGCCAGCAGTTTATCGACAGGGCGGAGTACCGGGGAGCTGTTTTTT,CASSLSTGRSTGELFF
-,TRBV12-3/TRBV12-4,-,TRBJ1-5,TGTGCCAGCAGCCCCGGGGGAGGGGCTGAACAGCCCCAGCATTTT,CASSPGGGAEQPQHF
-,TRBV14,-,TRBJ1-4,TGTGCCAGCCGAAGGTCGGGATCAAATGAAAAACTGTTTTTT,CASRRSGSNEKLFF
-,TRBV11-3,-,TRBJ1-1,TGTGCCAGGGGGGCCTTGGATACTGAAGCTTTCTTT,CARGALDTEAFF
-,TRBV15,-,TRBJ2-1,TGTGCCACCAGCAGAGATCCCTGGGCCTCCTACAATGAGCAGTTCTTC,CATSRDPWASYNEQFF
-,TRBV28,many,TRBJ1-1,TGTGCCAGCAGTAAGATGAACACTGAAGCTTTCTTT,CASSKMNTEAFF
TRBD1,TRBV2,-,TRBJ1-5,TGTGCCAGCAGGGGACAGGGCGCCCAGCATTTT,CASRGQGAQHF
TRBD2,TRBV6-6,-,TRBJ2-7,TGTGCCAGCACAGAAACGGGGGGGCCTTACGAGCAGTACTTC,CASTETGGPYEQYF
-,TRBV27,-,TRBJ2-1,TGTGCCAGCAGTTTTTCCGGGGGTTTGCATGAGCAGTTCTTC,CASSFSGGLHEQFF
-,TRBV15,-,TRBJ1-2,TGTGCCACCAGCAGATCCAGGCAGGAAACTGACTATGGCTACACCTTC,CATSRSRQETDYGYTF
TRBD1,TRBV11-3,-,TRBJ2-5,TGTGCCAGCAGCTTAGGGACGACAGGGATTCACTGGACCCAGTACTTC,CASSLGTTGIHWTQYF
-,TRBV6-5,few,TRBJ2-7,TGTGCCAGCAGTTACTCGGCTAGCAACTACGAGCAGTACTTC,CASSYSASNYEQYF
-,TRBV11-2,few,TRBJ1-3,TGTGCGACAGGAGGAAACACCATATATTTT,CATGGNTIYF
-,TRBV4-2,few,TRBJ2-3,TGTGCCAGCAGCCAGGCGTACGGGGTGTTTCACGCAGATACGCAGTATTTT,CASSQAYGVFHADTQYF
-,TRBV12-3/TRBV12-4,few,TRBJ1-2,TGTGCCAGCAAATTGGGGAGGGATGGCTACACCTTC,CASKLGRDGYTF
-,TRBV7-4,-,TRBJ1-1,TGTGCCAACTCGGGGGTCGGCCCTGAAGCTTTCTTT,CANSGVGPEAFF
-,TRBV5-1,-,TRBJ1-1,TGCGCCAGCAGCTTGGATCCGGCAGGGGTCGTGAACACTGAAGCTTTCTTT,CASSLDPAGVVNTEAFF
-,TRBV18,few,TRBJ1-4,TGTGCCAGCTCACCACAGACCATTGGGACCCTAACTAATGAAAAACTGTTTTTT,CASSPQTIGTLTNEKLFF
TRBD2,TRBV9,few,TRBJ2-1,TGTGCCAGCAGCGCCCCCGGGAGGGGGAAATACAATGAGCAGTTCTTC,CASSAPGRGKYNEQFF
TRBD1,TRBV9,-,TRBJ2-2,TGTGCCAGCAGCCCTACGGGGACAGGGAACACCGGGGAGCTGTTTTTT,CASSPTGTGNTGELFF